This T cell receptor (beta chain) was documented in a study of cytomegalovirus exposure and HLA in healthy donors. Study-level information: Earlier work reported approximately 110 million unique TCR beta sequences from some 170 million T cells.

With 60 Vbeta and 13 Jbeta primers, the PCR was carried out. The method was immunoSEQ multiplex PCR; TCRdb's version includes in-frame clones alone and lacks a portion of them. The table for this sample gives 200,000 to 250,000 clones. Points on this clone: Antigen specificity is unknown.

Regarding the study as a whole: As confirmed in vitro, a few CMV-associated chains were specific for CMV antigens. Among immune exposure information, only CMV serostatus was available. Segments of the TCR beta V type were, in most cases, productive about 90% or about 30% of the time in an earlier analysis.

Sequencing was performed on PBMCs. The sequence was collected from a girl aged 2 to 10 in good health and CMV-seropositive.

CDR3 loop: CASRSLAGGQGEQFF. In DNA, the CDR3 is TGTGCCAGCAGGAGCCTAGCGGGAGGGCAAGGGGAGCAGTTCTTC. V gene TRBV27 combines with J gene TRBJ2-1, with TRBD2 matching 12 bases. This CDR3 has 15 residues. Germline V gives CDR1 MNHEY, CDR2 SMNVEV (reference sequence). Unmatched junction bases numbered 10, after V lost 6 bases and J lost 10 bases.